This TCR beta chain was profiled in a study of identical twins. Broader study findings: Clonotypes of the beta chain that were abundant in cord blood carried fewer insertions (memory repertoires showed none).

A single record per CDR3 protein comes from TCRdb applying MiXCR to the 5' RACE reads. The sample has hundreds of thousands of distinct CDR3 sequences; roughly 12% are singletons. V shed 3 bases and J shed 2 bases, with 7 bases lying between them. CDR1 and CDR2 (germline): ENHRY, SYGVKD. CDR3 length: 13 residues. As for this clonotype: Antigen: not known.

These data were also filed under a second study, of yellow fever vaccine responses in identical twins.

The chain employs TRBV10-3 and TRBJ2-5, with no clear D. This TCR came from a woman under 30 in good health. What was sequenced was PBMCs. The CDR3: CAISDGYQETQYF. The CDR3 nucleotides are TGTGCCATCAGTGACGGGTATCAAGAGACCCAGTACTTC.